Sequencing of this T cell receptor beta chain was carried out in a study of cytomegalovirus exposure and HLA in healthy donors. The CDR3 runs 15 residues. Germline V gene lookup returns CDR1 MNHNY and CDR2 SVGAGI (reference sequence). V dropped 5 bases and J dropped 4 bases, with 15 bases sitting between them. With 60 Vbeta and 13 Jbeta primers, the PCR was carried out. The protocol was immunoSEQ multiplex PCR, while the TCRdb copy is restricted to in-frame clones and leaves out a portion. The sample has approximately 170,000 clones, roughly 80% seen once. The gene calls are TRBV6-6 and TRBJ2-1; D gene ambiguous. This TCR was recovered from a man in his fifties in good health and CMV-seropositive. The sequenced sample consisted of PBMCs. The CDR3 bases are TGTGCCAGCAGTGCCACAGTAACGCCTTACAATGAGCAGTTCTTC. Encoded protein: CASSATVTPYNEQFF.